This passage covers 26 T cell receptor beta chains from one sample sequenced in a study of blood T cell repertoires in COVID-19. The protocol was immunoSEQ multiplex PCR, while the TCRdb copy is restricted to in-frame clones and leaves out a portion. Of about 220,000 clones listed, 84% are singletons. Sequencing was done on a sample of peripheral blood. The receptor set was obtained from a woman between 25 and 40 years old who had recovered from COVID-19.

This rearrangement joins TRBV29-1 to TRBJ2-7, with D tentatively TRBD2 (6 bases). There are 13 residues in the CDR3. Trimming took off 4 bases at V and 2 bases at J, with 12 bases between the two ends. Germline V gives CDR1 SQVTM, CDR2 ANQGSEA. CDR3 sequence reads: CSVVIAGPYEQYF. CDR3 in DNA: TGCAGCGTTGTTATTGCGGGACCCTACGAGCAGTACTTC.

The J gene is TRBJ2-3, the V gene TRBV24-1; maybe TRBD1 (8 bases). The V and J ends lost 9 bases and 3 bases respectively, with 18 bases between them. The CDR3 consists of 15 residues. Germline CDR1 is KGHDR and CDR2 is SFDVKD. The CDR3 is CATQRTGRGTDTQYF. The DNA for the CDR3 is TGTGCCACCCAGAGGACAGGGCGGGGGACAGATACGCAGTATTTT.

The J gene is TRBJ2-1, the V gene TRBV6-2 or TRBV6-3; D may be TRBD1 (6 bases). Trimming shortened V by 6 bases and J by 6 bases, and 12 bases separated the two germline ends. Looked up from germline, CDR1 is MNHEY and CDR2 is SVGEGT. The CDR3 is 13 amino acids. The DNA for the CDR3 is TGTGCCAGCAGCTGGACAGCTACCAATGAGCAGTTCTTC. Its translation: CASSWTATNEQFF.

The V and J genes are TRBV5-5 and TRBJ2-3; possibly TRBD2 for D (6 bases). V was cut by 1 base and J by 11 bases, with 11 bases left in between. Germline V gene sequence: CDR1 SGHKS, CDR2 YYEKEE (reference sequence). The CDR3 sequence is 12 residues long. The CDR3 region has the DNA TGTGCCAGCAGCTTGAGGCGGGAAAAGCAGTATTTT. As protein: CASSLRREKQYF.

The CDR3 reads CASSLSYSTDTQYF. In DNA form, the CDR3 reads TGTGCCAGCAGTTTATCTTACTCCACAGATACGCAGTATTTT. This chain connects TRBV27 to TRBJ2-3; D remains unclear. Germline-derived CDR1 and CDR2 are MNHEY and SMNVEV (reference sequence). The V gene lost 0 bases and the J gene lost 2 bases, with 6 bases spanning the gap. This CDR3 comprises 14 residues.

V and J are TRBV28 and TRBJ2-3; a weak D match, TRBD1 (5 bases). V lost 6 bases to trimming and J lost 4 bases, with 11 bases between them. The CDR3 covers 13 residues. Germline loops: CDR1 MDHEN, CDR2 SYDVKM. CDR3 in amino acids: CASRLQGPDTQYF. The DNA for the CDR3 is TGTGCCAGCAGGCTTCAGGGTCCAGATACGCAGTATTTT. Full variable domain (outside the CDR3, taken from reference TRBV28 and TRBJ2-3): DVKVTQSSRYLVKRTGEKVFLECVQDMDHENMFWYRQDPGLGLRLIYFSYDVKMKEKGDIPEGYSVSREKKERFSLILESASTNQTSMYLCASRLQGPDTQYFGPGTRLTVL.

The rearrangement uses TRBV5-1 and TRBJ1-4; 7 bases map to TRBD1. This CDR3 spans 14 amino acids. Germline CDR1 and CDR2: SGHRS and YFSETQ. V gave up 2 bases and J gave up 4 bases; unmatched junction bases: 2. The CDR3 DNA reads TGCGCCAGCAGCTTAGACAGGGTTAATGAAAAACTGTTTTTT. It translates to CASSLDRVNEKLFF.

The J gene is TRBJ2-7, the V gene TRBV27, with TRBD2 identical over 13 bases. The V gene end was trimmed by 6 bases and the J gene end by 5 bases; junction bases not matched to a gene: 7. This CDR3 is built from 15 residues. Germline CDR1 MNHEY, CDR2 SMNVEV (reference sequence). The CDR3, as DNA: TGTGCCAGCAGCCTAGGGACTAGCGGGACCGACGAGCAGTACTTC. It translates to CASSLGTSGTDEQYF.

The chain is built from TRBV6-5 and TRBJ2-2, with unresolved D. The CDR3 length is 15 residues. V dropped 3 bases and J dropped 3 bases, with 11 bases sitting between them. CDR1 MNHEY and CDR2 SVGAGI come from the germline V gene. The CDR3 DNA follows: TGTGCCAGCAGTTATTACGGAAGCGACACCGGGGAGCTGTTTTTT. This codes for CASSYYGSDTGELFF.

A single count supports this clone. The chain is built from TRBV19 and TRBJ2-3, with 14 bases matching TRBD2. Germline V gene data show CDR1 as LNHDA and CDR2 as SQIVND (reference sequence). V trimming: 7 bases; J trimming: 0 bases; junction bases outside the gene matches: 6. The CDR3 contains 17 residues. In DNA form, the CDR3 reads TGTGCCAGTACCATTGGGACTAGCGGGGGAAGCACAGATACGCAGTATTTT. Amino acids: CASTIGTSGGSTDTQYF.

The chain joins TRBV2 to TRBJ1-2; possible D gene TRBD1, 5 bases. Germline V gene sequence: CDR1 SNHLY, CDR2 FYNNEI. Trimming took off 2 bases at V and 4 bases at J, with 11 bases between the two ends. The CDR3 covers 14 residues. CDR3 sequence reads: CASSETRQFYGYTF. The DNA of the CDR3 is TGTGCCAGCAGTGAAACCCGACAGTTCTATGGCTACACCTTC.

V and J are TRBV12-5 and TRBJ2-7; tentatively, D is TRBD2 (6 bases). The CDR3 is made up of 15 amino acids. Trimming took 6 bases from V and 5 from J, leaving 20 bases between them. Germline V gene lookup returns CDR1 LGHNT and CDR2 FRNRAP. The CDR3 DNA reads TGTGCTAGTGGCTTGAGAGGGAAGGAGGGCCACGAGCAGTACTTC. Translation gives CASGLRGKEGHEQYF.

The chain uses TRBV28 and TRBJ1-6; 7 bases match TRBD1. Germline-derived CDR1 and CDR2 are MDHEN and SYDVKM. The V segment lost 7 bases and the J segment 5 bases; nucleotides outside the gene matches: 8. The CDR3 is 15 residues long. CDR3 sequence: CASTLTGYNNSPLHF. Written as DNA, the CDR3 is TGTGCCAGCACCTTGACAGGGTACAATAATTCACCCCTCCACTTT.

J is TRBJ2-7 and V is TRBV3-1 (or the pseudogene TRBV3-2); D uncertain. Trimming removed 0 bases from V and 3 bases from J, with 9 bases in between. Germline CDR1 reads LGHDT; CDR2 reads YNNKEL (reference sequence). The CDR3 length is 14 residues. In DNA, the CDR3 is TGTGCCAGCAGCCAAGAGTCGCGGCGCTACGAGCAGTACTTC. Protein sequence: CASSQESRRYEQYF.

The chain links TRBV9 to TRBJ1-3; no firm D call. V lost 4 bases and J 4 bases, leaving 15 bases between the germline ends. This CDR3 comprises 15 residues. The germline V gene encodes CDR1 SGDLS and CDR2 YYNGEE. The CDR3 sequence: CASSSPTIHGNTIYF. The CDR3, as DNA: TGTGCCAGCAGCAGCCCCACTATACACGGAAACACCATATATTTT. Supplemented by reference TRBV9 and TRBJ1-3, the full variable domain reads DSGVTQTPKHLITATGQRVTLRCSPRSGDLSVYWYQQSLDQGLQFLIQYYNGEERAKGNILERFSAQQFPDLHSELNLSSLELGDSALYFCASSSPTIHGNTIYFGEGSWLTVV.

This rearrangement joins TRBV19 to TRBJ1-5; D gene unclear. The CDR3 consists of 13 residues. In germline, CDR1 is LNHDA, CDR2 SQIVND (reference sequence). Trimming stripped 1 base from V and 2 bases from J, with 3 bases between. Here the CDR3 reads CASSIVGNQPQHF. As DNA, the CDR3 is TGTGCCAGTAGTATAGTCGGCAATCAGCCCCAGCATTTT.

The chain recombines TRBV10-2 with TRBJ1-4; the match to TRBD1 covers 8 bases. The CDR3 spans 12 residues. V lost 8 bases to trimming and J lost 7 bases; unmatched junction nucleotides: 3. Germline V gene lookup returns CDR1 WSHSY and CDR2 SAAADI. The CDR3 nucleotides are TGCGCCAGCCGACAGGGGAGTGAAAAACTGTTTTTT. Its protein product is CASRQGSEKLFF.

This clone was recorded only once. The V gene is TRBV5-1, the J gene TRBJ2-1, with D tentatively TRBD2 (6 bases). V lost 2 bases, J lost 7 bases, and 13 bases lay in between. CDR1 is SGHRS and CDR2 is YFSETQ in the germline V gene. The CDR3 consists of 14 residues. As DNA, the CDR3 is TGCGCCAGCAGCTTTGGGGAGGAGTCGAATGAGCAGTTCTTC. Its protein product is CASSFGEESNEQFF.

Here the CDR3 DNA reads TGTGCCAGCACCCTGAAAGGGGGTTTCTACGAGCAGTACTTC. Protein: CASTLKGGFYEQYF. V is TRBV28 and J is TRBJ2-7, with a weak D call TRBD1 (6 bases). Germline V gives CDR1 MDHEN, CDR2 SYDVKM. V was cut by 7 bases and J by 3 bases, with 16 bases left in between. The CDR3 is made up of 14 amino acids.

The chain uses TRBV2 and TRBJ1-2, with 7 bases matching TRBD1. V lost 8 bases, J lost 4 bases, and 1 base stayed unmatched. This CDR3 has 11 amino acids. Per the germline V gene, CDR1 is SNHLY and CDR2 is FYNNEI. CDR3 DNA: TGTGCCAGCCGGGACAGCTATGGCTACACCTTC. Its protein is CASRDSYGYTF.

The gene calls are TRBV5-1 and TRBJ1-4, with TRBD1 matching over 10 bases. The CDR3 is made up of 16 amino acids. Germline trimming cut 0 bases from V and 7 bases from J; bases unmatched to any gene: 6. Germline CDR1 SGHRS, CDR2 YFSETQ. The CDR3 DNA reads TGCGCCAGCAGCTTGGAGGGGACAGGGGTGGCTGAAAAACTGTTTTTT. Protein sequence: CASSLEGTGVAEKLFF.

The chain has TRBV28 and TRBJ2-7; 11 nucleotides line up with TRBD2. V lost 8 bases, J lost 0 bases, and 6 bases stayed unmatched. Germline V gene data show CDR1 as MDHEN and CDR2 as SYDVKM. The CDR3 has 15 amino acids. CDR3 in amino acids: CASGGLAESSYEQYF. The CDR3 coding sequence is TGTGCCAGCGGGGGACTAGCGGAGAGCTCCTACGAGCAGTACTTC.

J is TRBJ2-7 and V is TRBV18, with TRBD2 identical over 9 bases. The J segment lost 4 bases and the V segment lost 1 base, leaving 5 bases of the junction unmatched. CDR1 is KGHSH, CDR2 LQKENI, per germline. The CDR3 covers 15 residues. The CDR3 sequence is CASSPLRSGGYEQYF. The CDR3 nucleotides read TGTGCCAGCTCACCACTTCGGAGCGGGGGGTACGAGCAGTACTTC.

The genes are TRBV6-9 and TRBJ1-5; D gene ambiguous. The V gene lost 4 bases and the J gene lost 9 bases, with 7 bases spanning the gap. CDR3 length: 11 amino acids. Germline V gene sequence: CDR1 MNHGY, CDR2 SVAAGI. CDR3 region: CASSLARPQHF. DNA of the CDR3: TGTGCCAGCAGTTTGGCACGGCCCCAGCATTTT.

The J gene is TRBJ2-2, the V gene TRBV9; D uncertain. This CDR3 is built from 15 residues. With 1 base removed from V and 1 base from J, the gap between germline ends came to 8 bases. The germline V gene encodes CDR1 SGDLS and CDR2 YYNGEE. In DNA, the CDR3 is TGTGCCAGCAGCGTACATAGCCGGAACACCGGGGAGCTGTTTTTT. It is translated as CASSVHSRNTGELFF.

CDR3 amino acids: CATTGREAYNEQFF. The CDR3 DNA reads as TGTGCCACCACGGGAAGGGAGGCCTACAATGAGCAGTTCTTC. The V call is TRBV2, the J call TRBJ2-1, with D possibly TRBD2 on 6 matching bases. Germline CDR1 SNHLY, CDR2 FYNNEI. V was trimmed by 10 bases and J by 2 bases, leaving 15 bases between them. The CDR3 length is 14 residues.